Listed below are T cell receptor beta chains from one sample, sequenced in a study of blood T cells in healthy people across ages. TCRdb redid the calling of the 5' RACE reads with MiXCR, one entry per CDR3 protein. The profile shows 1.5 million to 2 million distinct CDR3 sequences, roughly a third of them singletons. The sequencing sample was made of blood. The source of these receptors is a woman younger than 45 in good health. Both conserved end residues are part of each CDR3. The order of the fields is clone size, V gene, J gene, D gene, CDR3 protein, CDR3 DNA. D genes are given only for firm matches. Some rows have no size entry. The others give once, few or many, or a class for an expanded clone.

few	TRBV6-1	TRBJ2-3	NA	CASSDFDRGMGNTQYF	TGTGCCAGCAGTGATTTCGATCGCGGAATGGGCAATACGCAGTATTTT
few	TRBV27	TRBJ2-6	NA	CASSRAGTGANVLTF	TGTGCCAGCAGCCGGGCGGGGACCGGGGCCAACGTCCTGACTTTC
few	TRBV15	TRBJ1-2	TRBD1	CATSREIGGQGNYGYTF	TGTGCCACCAGCAGGGAGATCGGGGGACAGGGCAACTATGGCTACACCTTC
NA	TRBV29-1	TRBJ2-3	TRBD1	CSVGPDRGETSTDTQYF	TGCAGCGTTGGACCGGACAGGGGGGAAACTAGCACAGATACGCAGTATTTT
few	TRBV14	TRBJ2-3	NA	CASSQENRFRGGVDTQYF	TGTGCCAGCAGCCAAGAGAACAGATTTCGGGGCGGAGTGGATACGCAGTATTTT
many	TRBV29-1	TRBJ2-3	NA	CSVEGRTGRLGTDTQYF	TGCAGCGTTGAAGGTCGCACGGGGCGGCTCGGCACAGATACGCAGTATTTT
NA	TRBV5-1	TRBJ1-1	NA	CASTKVSPLNTEAFF	TGCGCCAGCACAAAGGTTTCCCCTTTGAACACTGAAGCTTTCTTT
NA	TRBV21-1	TRBJ2-3	NA	CASSKAGQGGSSTDTQYF	TGTGCCAGCAGCAAAGCGGGACAGGGGGGATCTAGCACAGATACGCAGTATTTT
NA	TRBV6-2/TRBV6-3	TRBJ1-1	NA	CASSYRDNPEAFF	TGTGCCAGCAGCTACCGGGACAATCCTGAAGCTTTCTTT
NA	TRBV20-1	TRBJ2-3	TRBD2	CSARNPTTTSGGITDTQYF	TGCAGTGCTAGAAACCCCACAACGACTAGCGGGGGGATTACAGATACGCAGTATTTT
NA	TRBV12-3/TRBV12-4	TRBJ2-3	TRBD2	CASSHSGASTDAQYF	TGTGCCAGCAGTCACAGCGGGGCCAGCACAGATGCGCAGTATTTT
NA	TRBV18	TRBJ1-5	NA	CASSRGINQPQHF	TGTGCCAGCTCACGAGGGATTAATCAGCCCCAGCATTTT
NA	TRBV27	TRBJ2-1	TRBD2	CASRVLSGSSYNEQFF	TGTGCCAGCAGGGTCCTTAGCGGGAGCTCCTACAATGAGCAGTTCTTC
NA	TRBV6-1	TRBJ1-1	NA	CASRSEGVGNTEAFF	TGTGCCAGCAGATCTGAAGGGGTCGGGAACACTGAAGCTTTCTTT